The 4 T cell receptor beta chains reported below all come from one sample, sequenced in a study of tumor and adjacent non-tumor tissue in lung cancer. RNA was extracted from bulk tissue without any cell sorting. Three rounds of nested PCR, following a modified ARM-PCR protocol, produced the TCRbeta library. TCRdb recomputed calls from the multiplex PCR reads with MiXCR, one row per CDR3 protein. Of 65,000 to 95,000 distinct CDR3 sequences detected, around 75% appear once; the ten largest clones hold roughly 13%. Material: lung tumor tissue. The receptors come from a woman aged 45 to 65 with non-small cell lung cancer.

About this clonotype itself: Compared with germline, one end of the junction differs, possibly owing to a read error. This chain links TRBV20-1 with TRBJ1-1, with 8 bases fitting TRBD1. This CDR3 has 14 amino acids. Germline assignment: CDR1 DFQATT and CDR2 SNEGSKA (reference sequence). The CDR3 here is CSASPGTGRRNAFF. DNA of the CDR3: TGTAGTGCCTCGCCCGGGACAGGTCGTAGGAATGCTTTCTTT.

The chain employs TRBV21-1 and TRBJ2-1; the table's D gene call, TRBD1, was not cross checked with the DNA. TRBV21-1 is a listed pseudogene. CDR3 length equals 17 residues. CDR3 in amino acids: CASIKAAPRPAYNEQFF. The CDR3 DNA sequence: TGTGCCAGCATCAAAGCGGCCCCTCGGCCAGCCTACAATGAGCAGTTTTTC.

A note on this clonotype: One end of the junction varies from germline; a read error may be responsible. The chain employs TRBV20-1 and TRBJ1-6; possibly TRBD1 for D (6 bases). The CDR3 runs 15 residues. CDR1 is DFQATT and CDR2 is SNEGSKA in the germline V gene (reference sequence). CDR3 nucleotide sequence: TGCAGTACTAGGGACCTAGACAGGCGGTATTCACCCCTCCACTTT. Amino acid sequence: CSTRDLDRRYSPLHF.

Comment on this clonotype: One end of the junction is discordant with germline, which a read error may explain. The rearrangement links TRBV20-1 to TRBJ2-1, with 7 bases that match TRBD2. CDR3 size: 14 residues. Germline V lookup: CDR1 DFQATT, CDR2 SNEGSKA (reference sequence). For the CDR3, the DNA is TGCTGTGCTAGCTTCTGGGGGGGCTACAATGAGCAGTTCTTC. The encoded protein is CCASFWGGYNEQFF.